The following is a TCR beta chain sequence with its context. Here immunoSEQ multiplex PCR was the method, and the copy in TCRdb shows in-frame clones only, minus some. The repertoire consists of some 240,000 clones, with 90% occurring once and the leading ten covering under 2.5%. Followed longitudinally, the Seattle patients had been enrolled during active infection. These data originate in a study of blood T cell repertoires in COVID-19. Turning to the study itself: Spain, Italy and the United States supplied samples that represented acute and convalescent COVID-19.

Germline CDR1 SEHNR, CDR2 FQNEAQ (reference sequence). This CDR3 is 15 amino acids long. Unmatched junction bases numbered 6, after V lost 4 bases and J lost 9 bases. Sequenced input: peripheral blood. The chain links TRBV7-9 to TRBJ2-1; 13 bases are shared with TRBD2. The sequence came from a woman in her sixties with COVID-19, enrolled during active disease. CDR3 in DNA: TGTGCCAGCAGCTACGGGACTAGCGGGGTTAGTGAGCAGTTCTTC. Protein sequence: CASSYGTSGVSEQFF.